This TCR beta chain came from a study of beta chain features in type 1 diabetes. Study findings and constraints: Researchers report that Type 1 diabetes patients had moderately but significantly shorter TCRB CDR3s across all four CD4+ subsets. Shorter templates might be favored by PCR, and equally so in patients and in controls.

The isolated RNA, all of it, was reverse transcribed, so expressed TCRB transcripts were what got sequenced. The method was immunoSEQ multiplex PCR; TCRdb's version includes in-frame clones alone and lacks a portion of them. The sample holds some 270,000 clones, roughly 14% seen once. Each of the CD4+ naive, central memory, regulatory and stem cell-like memory populations was sorted via CD45RO/CCR7/CD25/CD127/CD95/CD27. A remark on this clone: Its antigen is unidentified.

Sequencing used naive CD4+ T cells from blood. This receptor was obtained from a woman aged 40 to 50 in good health.

The CDR3 loop reads CASSYTGGGYGYTF. The CDR3 bases are TGTGCCAGCAGTTACACAGGCGGGGGCTATGGCTACACCTTC. The chain joins TRBV6-6 to TRBJ1-2; D is possibly TRBD1 (5 bases). CDR3 length equals 14 residues. The ends were cut back, 2 bases at V and 4 bases at J, with 11 bases in the middle. Germline CDR1 and CDR2: MNHNY and SVGAGI (reference sequence).